Presented here are 7 T cell receptor beta chains from one specimen sequenced in a study of T cells in Graves' hyperthyroidism and ophthalmopathy (dated by TCRdb to the late 2010s). The library relied on multiplex PCR. Instrument on record: Illumina HiSeq 2000. The TCR beta CDR3 regions were amplified from the RNA transcripts. The TCR CDR3 was subjected to a first round of RT-PCR using the HTBI primer set and the Qiagen OneStep RT-PCR kit. The public sequencing data were trimmed at Q25 with fastp and processed into clonotypes with MiXCR by TCRdb, which kept only in-frame beta chains. Every CDR3 protein is listed once, alongside the most common genes and DNA of its rows. The sample table contains over 350,000 distinct CDR3 sequences; only one count was recorded for roughly 14% of them. The leading ten clones occupy 13% of the sample. The specimen sequenced was blood. These TCRs come from a man younger than 35 with Graves' ophthalmopathy.

Comment on this clonotype: A much larger clone is a single base away; this may be a read error. The V and J genes are TRBV19 and TRBJ2-1; D is undetermined. The CDR3 contains 14 residues. CDR1 LNHDA and CDR2 SQIVND come from the germline V gene (reference sequence). The CDR3 DNA reads as TGTACCAGTAGTATTCTATCCACTCACAATGAGCAGTTCTTC. This gives the protein CTSSILSTHNEQFF.

This clonotype was recorded at least ten times. Written as DNA, the CDR3 is TGTGCCAGCAGCGTAGAGGCAGGGGATCCAAAGACCCAGTACTTC. It yields the protein CASSVEAGDPKTQYF. This chain joins TRBV9 and TRBJ2-5, with a weak D call TRBD1 (6 bases). Germline V gene sequence: CDR1 SGDLS, CDR2 YYNGEE. V was clipped by 0 bases and J by 6 bases, with 15 bases between them. The CDR3 totals 15 residues.

This clonotype has a count of ten or more. J is TRBJ2-3 and V is TRBV9, with 8 bases fitting TRBD1. The V and J ends lost 3 bases and 0 bases, in that order; junction bases with no gene match: 6. CDR3 length: 16 residues. Germline-derived CDR1 and CDR2 are SGDLS and YYNGEE. The CDR3 region is CASSGLDRVSTDTQYF. The CDR3 bases are TGTGCCAGCAGCGGACTGGACAGGGTGAGCACAGATACGCAGTATTTT. Full variable domain (outside the CDR3, taken from reference TRBV9 and TRBJ2-3): DSGVTQTPKHLITATGQRVTLRCSPRSGDLSVYWYQQSLDQGLQFLIQYYNGEERAKGNILERFSAQQFPDLHSELNLSSLELGDSALYFCASSGLDRVSTDTQYFGPGTRLTVL.

This clonotype was picked up many times. The chain recombines TRBV2 with TRBJ1-6; D perhaps matches TRBD1 (5 bases). Germline V lookup: CDR1 SNHLY, CDR2 FYNNEI. V lost 5 bases to trimming and J lost 7 bases, with 18 bases between them. CDR3 size: 16 residues. The CDR3 spells CASSQTGREGNSPLHF. The CDR3 DNA sequence: TGTGCCAGCAGTCAAACTGGCAGGGAGGGGAATTCACCCCTCCACTTT.

The rearrangement uses TRBV12-3 or TRBV12-4 and TRBJ1-2; D is perhaps TRBD1 (5 bases). The CDR3 is 10 amino acids. Trimming removed 10 bases from V and 5 bases from J, with 8 bases in between. Here the CDR3 reads CATQGYGYTF. CDR3 in DNA: TGTGCCACCCAGGGATATGGCTACACCTTC.

The chain joins TRBV4-1 to TRBJ1-3; no clear D gene. CDR1 and CDR2 (germline): MGHRA, YSYEKL. V dropped 6 bases and J dropped 1 base, with 10 bases sitting between them. The CDR3 extends over 14 amino acids. The CDR3 DNA reads TGCGCCAGCAGTCAAACAGAATCTGGAAACACCATATATTTT. This codes for CASSQTESGNTIYF.

There are many counts of this clonotype. J is TRBJ2-1 and V is TRBV7-9; a weak D match, TRBD2 (5 bases). The germline V gene encodes CDR1 SEHNR and CDR2 FQNEAQ (reference sequence). Trimming cost V 6 bases and J 10 bases, with 10 bases left between them. The CDR3 loop spans 11 amino acids. CDR3 coding DNA: TGTGCCAGCAGGGGAGCAGGCGAGCAGTTCTTC. This encodes CASRGAGEQFF.